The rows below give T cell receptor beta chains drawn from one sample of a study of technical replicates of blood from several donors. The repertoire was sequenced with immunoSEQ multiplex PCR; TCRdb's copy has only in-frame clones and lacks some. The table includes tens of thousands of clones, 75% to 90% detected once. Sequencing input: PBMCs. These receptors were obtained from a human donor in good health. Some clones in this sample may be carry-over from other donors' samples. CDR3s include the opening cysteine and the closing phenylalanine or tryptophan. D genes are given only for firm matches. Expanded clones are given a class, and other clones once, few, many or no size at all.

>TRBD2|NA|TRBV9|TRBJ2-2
CASSVGLGTSGYTGELFF
TGTGCCAGCAGCGTAGGTTTGGGGACTAGCGGATACACCGGGGAGCTGTTTTTT
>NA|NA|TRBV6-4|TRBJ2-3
CASSTSGGPQGGTQYF
TGTGCCAGCAGTACAAGCGGGGGCCCTCAGGGGGGTACGCAGTATTTT
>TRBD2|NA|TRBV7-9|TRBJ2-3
CASSLNRLAGGSDTQYF
TGTGCCAGCAGCTTAAACCGGCTAGCGGGAGGTTCAGATACGCAGTATTTT
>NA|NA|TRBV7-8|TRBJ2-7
CASDDGSYEQYF
TGTGCCAGCGATGACGGGTCCTACGAGCAGTACTTC
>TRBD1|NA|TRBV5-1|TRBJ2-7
CASSSGTGVSYEQYF
TGCGCCAGCAGCTCCGGGACAGGGGTTTCCTACGAGCAGTACTTC
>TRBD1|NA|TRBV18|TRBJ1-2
CASSPNTGDYGYTF
TGTGCCAGCTCACCAAATACAGGGGACTATGGCTACACCTTC
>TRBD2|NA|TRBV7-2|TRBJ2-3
CASSLRGGAFTDTQYF
TGTGCCAGCAGCTTACGGGGGGGGGCTTTCACAGATACGCAGTATTTT
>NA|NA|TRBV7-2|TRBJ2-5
CASSSREWETQYF
TGTGCCAGCAGCTCCCGGGAGTGGGAGACCCAGTACTTC
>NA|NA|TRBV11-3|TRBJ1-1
CASSLVGASEAFF
TGTGCCAGCAGCTTAGTTGGGGCTTCTGAAGCTTTCTTT
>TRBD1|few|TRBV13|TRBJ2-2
CASRRRYRGANTGELFF
TGTGCCAGCAGGAGACGATACAGGGGAGCGAACACCGGGGAGCTGTTTTTT
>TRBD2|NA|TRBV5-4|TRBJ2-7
CASSLGRTSGPYEQYF
TGTGCCAGCAGCCTGGGCCGGACTAGCGGACCCTACGAGCAGTACTTC
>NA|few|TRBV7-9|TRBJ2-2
CASSFVQTNTGELFF
TGTGCCAGCAGCTTTGTCCAGACGAACACCGGGGAGCTGTTTTTT
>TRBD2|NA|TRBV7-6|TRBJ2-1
CASSLTGLALSSYNEQFF
TGTGCCAGCAGCTTAACGGGACTAGCGTTAAGCTCCTACAATGAGCAGTTCTTC
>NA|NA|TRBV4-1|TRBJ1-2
CASSQGRGGYGYTF
TGCGCCAGCAGCCAGGGCAGGGGAGGGTATGGCTACACCTTC
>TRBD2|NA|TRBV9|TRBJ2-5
CASSPGGLAGVETQYF
TGTGCCAGCAGCCCAGGGGGGCTAGCGGGAGTTGAGACCCAGTACTTC
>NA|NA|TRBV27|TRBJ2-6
CASSYLQGSDSGANVLTF
TGTGCCAGCAGTTACTTACAGGGCTCGGACTCTGGGGCCAACGTCCTGACTTTC
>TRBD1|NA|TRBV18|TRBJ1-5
CASSRGTGGDQPQHF
TGTGCCAGCTCACGAGGGACAGGTGGGGATCAGCCCCAGCATTTT
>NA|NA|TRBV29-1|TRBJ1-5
CSVRQDINQPQHF
TGCAGCGTTCGACAGGATATCAATCAGCCCCAGCATTTT
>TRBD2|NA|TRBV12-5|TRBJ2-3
CASGLVSSSGRSDTQYF
TGTGCTAGTGGTTTGGTATCGTCTAGCGGGAGATCAGATACGCAGTATTTT
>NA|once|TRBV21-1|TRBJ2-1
CASSSIGGRSSTYNEQFF
TGTGCCAGCAGCAGTATTGGCGGGAGGTCGTCTACCTACAATGAGCAGTTCTTC
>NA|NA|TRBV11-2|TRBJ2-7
CASSLAGEEQYF
TGTGCCAGCAGCCTGGCCGGGGAGGAGCAGTACTTC
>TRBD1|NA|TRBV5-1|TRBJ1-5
CASSATGESNQPQHF
TGCGCCAGCAGCGCCACAGGGGAGAGCAATCAGCCCCAGCATTTT
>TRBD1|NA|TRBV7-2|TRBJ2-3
CASSIQGLTDTQYF
TGTGCCAGCAGCATACAGGGGCTCACAGATACGCAGTATTTT
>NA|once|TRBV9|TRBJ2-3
CASSSAQGTTDTQYF
TGTGCCAGCAGCAGCGCTCAGGGGACCACAGATACGCAGTATTTT
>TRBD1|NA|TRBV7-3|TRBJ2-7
CASSLTGTGIHEQYF
TGTGCCAGCAGCTTAACGGGGACAGGGATTCACGAGCAGTACTTC
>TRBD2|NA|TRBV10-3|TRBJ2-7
CAISPRTSGVTYEQYF
TGTGCCATCAGCCCGAGGACTAGCGGGGTAACCTACGAGCAGTACTTC
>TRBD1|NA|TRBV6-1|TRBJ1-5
CASSSTGEGNQPQHF
TGTGCCAGCAGTTCGACAGGGGAGGGCAATCAGCCCCAGCATTTT
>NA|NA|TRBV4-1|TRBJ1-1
CASSLGGGYTEAFF
TGCGCCAGCAGCTTGGGAGGGGGATACACTGAAGCTTTCTTT
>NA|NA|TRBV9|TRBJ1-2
CASSAPRGSDGYTF
TGTGCCAGCAGCGCCCCCCGGGGGAGTGATGGCTACACCTTC
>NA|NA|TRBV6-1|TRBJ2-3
CASSEVERVPLTQYF
TGTGCCAGCAGTGAAGTAGAGCGGGTGCCCCTCACGCAGTATTTT
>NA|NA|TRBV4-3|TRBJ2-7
CASSQDRGSYEQYF
TGCGCCAGCAGCCAAGATCGGGGCTCCTACGAGCAGTACTTC
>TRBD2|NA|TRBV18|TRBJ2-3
CASSHAPGGETDTQYF
TGTGCCAGCTCACACGCCCCGGGGGGGGAGACAGATACGCAGTATTTT
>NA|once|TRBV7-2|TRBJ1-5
CASSLVGGSNQPQHF
TGTGCCAGCAGCTTAGTCGGGGGTAGCAATCAGCCCCAGCATTTT
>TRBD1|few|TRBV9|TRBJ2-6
CASSVGDRAEGGANVLTF
TGTGCCAGCAGCGTAGGGGACAGGGCTGAGGGTGGGGCCAACGTCCTGACTTTC
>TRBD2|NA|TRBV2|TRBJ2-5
CASIGLAGQETQYF
TGTGCCAGCATTGGACTAGCGGGGCAAGAGACCCAGTACTTC
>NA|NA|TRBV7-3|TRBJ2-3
CASSPVWRGGSTDTQYF
TGTGCCAGCAGTCCCGTTTGGCGTGGGGGGAGCACAGATACGCAGTATTTT
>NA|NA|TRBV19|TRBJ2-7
CASSQFSEQYF
TGTGCCAGTAGCCAGTTTTCCGAGCAGTACTTC
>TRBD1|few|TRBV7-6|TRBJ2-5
CASSRGQGAEETQYF
TGTGCCAGCAGCCGAGGACAGGGGGCCGAAGAGACCCAGTACTTC
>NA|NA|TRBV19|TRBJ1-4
CASRPGAAEDNEKLFF
TGTGCCAGTAGGCCTGGGGCAGCCGAAGATAATGAAAAACTGTTTTTT
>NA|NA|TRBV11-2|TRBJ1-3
CASRAMQGSSGNTIYF
TGTGCCAGCAGAGCGATGCAGGGGAGCTCTGGAAACACCATATATTTT
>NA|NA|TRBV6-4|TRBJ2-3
CASSEAGLGGDTQYF
TGTGCCAGCAGTGAAGCCGGACTAGGGGGAGATACGCAGTATTTT